Below, one TCR beta chain is given with its context. The sample comes from a study of blood T cell repertoires in COVID-19. Overall study context: The United States, Italy and Spain provided the acute and convalescent COVID-19 samples.

A Seattle source enrolled patients during active infection and followed them longitudinally. Germline CDR1 LNHDA, CDR2 SQIVND (reference sequence). V gave up 0 bases and J gave up 6 bases; unmatched junction bases: 10. There are 17 residues in the CDR3. The method was immunoSEQ multiplex PCR; TCRdb's version includes in-frame clones alone and lacks a portion of them. The sample carries approximately 190,000 clones, roughly 80% recorded once. The sequenced sample consisted of peripheral blood. The TCR sequence derives from a woman aged 55-70 years with COVID-19, enrolled during active disease. V is TRBV19 and J is TRBJ2-1; 8 nucleotides agree with TRBD1. The DNA for the CDR3 is TGTGCCAGTAGTATAGATCATCGGACAGGGAGCGGCAATGAGCAGTTCTTC. Its protein is CASSIDHRTGSGNEQFF.